This T cell receptor beta chain stems from a study of response to subunit inactivated influenza vaccine. Study results and caveats: The authors suggested that every seasonal influenza vaccination recruits few new T cells.

TCRdb called the RT-PCR reads again in MiXCR, with one record for every CDR3 protein. The table includes roughly 460,000 distinct CDR3 sequences, roughly 9.7% detected once. Remarks on this clonotype: The antigen is unknown.

This specimen was PBMCs from blood, taken more than 35 days after vaccination. The TCR sequence derives from a man in his forties or fifties who received an inactivated influenza vaccine.

The CDR3 nucleotides are TGTGCCTGGAGTGTAGCTCCAATCCTGACTTTC. Encoded protein: CAWSVAPILTF. The chain joins TRBV30 to TRBJ2-6; the D is unclear. The V end lost 0 bases, the J end lost 14 bases, and 8 bases lay between the germline ends. In germline, CDR1 is GTSNPN, CDR2 SVGIG (reference sequence). The CDR3 is made up of 11 amino acids.